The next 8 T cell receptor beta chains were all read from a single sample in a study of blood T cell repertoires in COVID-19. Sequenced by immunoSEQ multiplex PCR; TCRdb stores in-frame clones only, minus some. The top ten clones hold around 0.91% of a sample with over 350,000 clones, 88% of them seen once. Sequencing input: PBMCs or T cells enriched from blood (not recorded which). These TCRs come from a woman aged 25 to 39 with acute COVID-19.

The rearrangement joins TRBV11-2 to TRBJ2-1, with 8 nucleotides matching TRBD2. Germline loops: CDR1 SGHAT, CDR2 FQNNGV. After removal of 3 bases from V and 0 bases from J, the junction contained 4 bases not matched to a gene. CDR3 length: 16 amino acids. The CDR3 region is CASSFTSGGSYNEQFF. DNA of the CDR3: TGTGCCAGCAGCTTTACCAGCGGGGGCTCCTACAATGAGCAGTTCTTC.

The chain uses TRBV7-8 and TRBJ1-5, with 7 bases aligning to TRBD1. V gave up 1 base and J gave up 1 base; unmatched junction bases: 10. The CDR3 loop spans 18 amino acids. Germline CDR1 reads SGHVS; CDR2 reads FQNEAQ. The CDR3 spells CASSLVTGMGYSNQPQHF. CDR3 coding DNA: TGTGCCAGCAGCTTAGTGACAGGGATGGGATACAGCAATCAGCCCCAGCATTTT.

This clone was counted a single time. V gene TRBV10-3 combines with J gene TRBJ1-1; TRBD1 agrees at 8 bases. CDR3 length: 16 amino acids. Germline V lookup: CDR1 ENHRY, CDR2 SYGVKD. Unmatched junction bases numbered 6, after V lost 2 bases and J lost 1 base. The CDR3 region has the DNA TGTGCCATCAGTGAGGCAGGGACAGGAAAGAACACTGAAGCTTTCTTT. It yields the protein CAISEAGTGKNTEAFF.

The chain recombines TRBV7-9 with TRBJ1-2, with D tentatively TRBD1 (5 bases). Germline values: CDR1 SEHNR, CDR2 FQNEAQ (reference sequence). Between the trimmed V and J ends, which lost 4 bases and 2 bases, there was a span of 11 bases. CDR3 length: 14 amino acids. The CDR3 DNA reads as TGTGCCAGCAGCTCGGCGGGGGGGAACTATGGCTACACCTTC. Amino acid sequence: CASSSAGGNYGYTF.

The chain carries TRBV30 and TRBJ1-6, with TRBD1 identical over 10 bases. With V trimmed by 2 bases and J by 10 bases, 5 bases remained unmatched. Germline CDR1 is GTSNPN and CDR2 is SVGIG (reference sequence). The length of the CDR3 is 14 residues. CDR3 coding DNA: TGTGCCTGGAGTCGGGACAGGGGTAGGTCACCCCTCCACTTT. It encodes CAWSRDRGRSPLHF. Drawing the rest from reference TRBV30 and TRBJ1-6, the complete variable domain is SQTIHQWPATLVQPVGSPLSLECTVEGTSNPNLYWYRQAAGRGLQLLFYSVGIGQISSEVPQNLSASRPQDRQFILSSKKLLLSDSGFYLCAWSRDRGRSPLHFGNGTRLTVT.

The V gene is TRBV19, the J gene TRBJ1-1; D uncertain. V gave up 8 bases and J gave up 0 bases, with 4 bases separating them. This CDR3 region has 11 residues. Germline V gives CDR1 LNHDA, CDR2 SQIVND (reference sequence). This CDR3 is CASQVNTEAFF. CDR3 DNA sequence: TGTGCCAGTCAGGTGAACACTGAAGCTTTCTTT.

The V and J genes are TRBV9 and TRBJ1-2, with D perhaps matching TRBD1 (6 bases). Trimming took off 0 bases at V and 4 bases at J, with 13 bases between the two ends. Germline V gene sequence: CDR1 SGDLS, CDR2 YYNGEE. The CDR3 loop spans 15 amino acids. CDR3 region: CASSVAQGSAYGYTF. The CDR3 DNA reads TGTGCCAGCAGCGTAGCACAGGGTTCGGCCTATGGCTACACCTTC.

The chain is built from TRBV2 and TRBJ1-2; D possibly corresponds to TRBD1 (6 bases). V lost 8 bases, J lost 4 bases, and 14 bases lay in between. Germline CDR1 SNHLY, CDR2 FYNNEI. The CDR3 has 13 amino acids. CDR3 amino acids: CASYRVGSYGYTF. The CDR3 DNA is TGTGCCAGCTACAGGGTGGGTAGCTATGGCTACACCTTC.